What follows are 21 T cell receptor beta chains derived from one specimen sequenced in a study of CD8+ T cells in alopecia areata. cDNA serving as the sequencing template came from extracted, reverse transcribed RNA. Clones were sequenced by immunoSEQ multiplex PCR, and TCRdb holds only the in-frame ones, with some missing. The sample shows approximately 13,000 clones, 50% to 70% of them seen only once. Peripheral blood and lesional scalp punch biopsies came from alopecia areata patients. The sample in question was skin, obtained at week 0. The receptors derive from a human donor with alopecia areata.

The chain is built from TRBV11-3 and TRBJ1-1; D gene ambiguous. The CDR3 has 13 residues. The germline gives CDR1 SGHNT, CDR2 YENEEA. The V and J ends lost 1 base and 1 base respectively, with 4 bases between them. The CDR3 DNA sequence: TGTGCCAGCAGCTTAGGAGGGAACACTGAAGCTTTCTTT. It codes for CASSLGGNTEAFF.

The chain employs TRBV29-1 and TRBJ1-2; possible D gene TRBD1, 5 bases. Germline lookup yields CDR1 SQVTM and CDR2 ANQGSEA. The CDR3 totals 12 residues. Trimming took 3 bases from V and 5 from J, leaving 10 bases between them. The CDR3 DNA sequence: TGCAGCGTTGACAGGGATTATTATGGCTACACCTTC. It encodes CSVDRDYYGYTF.

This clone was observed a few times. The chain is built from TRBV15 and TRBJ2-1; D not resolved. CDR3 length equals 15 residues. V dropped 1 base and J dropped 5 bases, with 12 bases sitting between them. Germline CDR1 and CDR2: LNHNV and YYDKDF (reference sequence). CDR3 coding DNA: TGTGCCACCAGCAGAGCCCGACTGGACCACAATGAGCAGTTCTTC. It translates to CATSRARLDHNEQFF.

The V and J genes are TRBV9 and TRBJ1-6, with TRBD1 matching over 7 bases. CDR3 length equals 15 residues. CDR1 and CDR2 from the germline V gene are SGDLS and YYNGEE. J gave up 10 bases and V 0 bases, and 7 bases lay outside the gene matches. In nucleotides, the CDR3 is TGTGCCAGCAGCGTAGAGGACAGGTGGGGATCACCCCTCCACTTT. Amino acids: CASSVEDRWGSPLHF.

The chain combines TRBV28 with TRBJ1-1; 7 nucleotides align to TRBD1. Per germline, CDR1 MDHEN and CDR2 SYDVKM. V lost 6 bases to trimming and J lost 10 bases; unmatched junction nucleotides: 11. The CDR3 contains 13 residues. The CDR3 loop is CASSLGTPGGAFF. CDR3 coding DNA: TGTGCCAGCAGCCTTGGTACCCCAGGGGGAGCTTTCTTT. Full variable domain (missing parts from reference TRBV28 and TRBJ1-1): DVKVTQSSRYLVKRTGEKVFLECVQDMDHENMFWYRQDPGLGLRLIYFSYDVKMKEKGDIPEGYSVSREKKERFSLILESASTNQTSMYLCASSLGTPGGAFFGQGTRLTVV.

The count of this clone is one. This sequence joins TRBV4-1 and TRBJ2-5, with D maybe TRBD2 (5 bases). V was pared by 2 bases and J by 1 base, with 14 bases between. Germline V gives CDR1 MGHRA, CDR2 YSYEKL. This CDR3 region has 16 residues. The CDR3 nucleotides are TGCGCCAGCAGCCAATTCGGACTCCCCTCCCAAGAGACCCAGTACTTC. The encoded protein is CASSQFGLPSQETQYF.

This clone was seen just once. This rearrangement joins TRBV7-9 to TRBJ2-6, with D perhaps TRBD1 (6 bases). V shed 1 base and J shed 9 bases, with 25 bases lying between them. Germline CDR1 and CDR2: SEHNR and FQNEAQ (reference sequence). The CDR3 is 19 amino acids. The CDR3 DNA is TGTGCCAGCAGCTTAGATCGCCGTGGTACAGGGATCGGAGGCAACGTCCTGACTTTC. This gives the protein CASSLDRRGTGIGGNVLTF.

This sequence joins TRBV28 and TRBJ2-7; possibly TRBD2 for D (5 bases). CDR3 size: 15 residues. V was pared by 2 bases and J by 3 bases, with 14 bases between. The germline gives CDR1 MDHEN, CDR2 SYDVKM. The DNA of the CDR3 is TGTGCCAGCAGTTTAGGATCGGAGGTTAACTACGAGCAGTACTTC. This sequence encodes CASSLGSEVNYEQYF.

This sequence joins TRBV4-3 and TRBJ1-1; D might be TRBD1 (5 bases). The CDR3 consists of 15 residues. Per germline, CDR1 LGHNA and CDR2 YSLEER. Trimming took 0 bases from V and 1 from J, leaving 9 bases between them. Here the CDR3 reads CASSQDRQGNTEAFF. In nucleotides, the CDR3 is TGCGCCAGCAGCCAAGATCGGCAGGGGAACACTGAAGCTTTCTTT.

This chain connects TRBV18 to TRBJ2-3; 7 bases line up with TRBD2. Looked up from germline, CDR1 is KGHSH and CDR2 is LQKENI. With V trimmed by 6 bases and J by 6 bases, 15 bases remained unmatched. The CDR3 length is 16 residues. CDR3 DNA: TGTGCCAGCTCGCGGACCGGGACTATCAAACTCGATACGCAGTATTTT. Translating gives CASSRTGTIKLDTQYF.

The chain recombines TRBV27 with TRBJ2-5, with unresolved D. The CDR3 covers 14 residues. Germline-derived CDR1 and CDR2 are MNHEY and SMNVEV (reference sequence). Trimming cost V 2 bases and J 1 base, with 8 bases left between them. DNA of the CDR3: TGTGCCAGCAGTTTACGTTACTTCCAAGAGACCCAGTACTTC. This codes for CASSLRYFQETQYF.

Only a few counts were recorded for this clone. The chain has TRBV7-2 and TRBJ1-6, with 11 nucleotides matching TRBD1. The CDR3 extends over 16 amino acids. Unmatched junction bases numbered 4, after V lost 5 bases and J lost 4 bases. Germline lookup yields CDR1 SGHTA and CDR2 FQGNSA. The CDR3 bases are TGTGCCAGCAGCGGGGGACAGGGGGAATATAATTCACCCCTCCACTTT. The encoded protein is CASSGGQGEYNSPLHF.

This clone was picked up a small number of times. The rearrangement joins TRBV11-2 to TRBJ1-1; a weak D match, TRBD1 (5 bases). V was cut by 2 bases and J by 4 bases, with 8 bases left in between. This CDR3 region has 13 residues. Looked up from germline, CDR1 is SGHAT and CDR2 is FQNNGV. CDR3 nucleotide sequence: TGTGCCAGCAGCTTAACCGGGGGCACTGAAGCTTTCTTT. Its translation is CASSLTGGTEAFF.

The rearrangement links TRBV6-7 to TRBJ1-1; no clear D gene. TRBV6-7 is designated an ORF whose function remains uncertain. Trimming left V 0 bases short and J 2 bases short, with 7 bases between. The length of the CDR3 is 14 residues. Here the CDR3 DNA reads TGTGCCAGCAGTTACTCGCGGGGAAACACTGAAGCTTTCTTT. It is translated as CASSYSRGNTEAFF.

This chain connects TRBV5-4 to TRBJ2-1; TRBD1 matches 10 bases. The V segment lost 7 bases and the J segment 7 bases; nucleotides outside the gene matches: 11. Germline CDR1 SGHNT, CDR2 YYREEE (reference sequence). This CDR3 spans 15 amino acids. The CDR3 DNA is TGTGCCAGCTTCCTGGACAGGGGGAGTCATAATGAGCAGTTCTTC. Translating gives CASFLDRGSHNEQFF.

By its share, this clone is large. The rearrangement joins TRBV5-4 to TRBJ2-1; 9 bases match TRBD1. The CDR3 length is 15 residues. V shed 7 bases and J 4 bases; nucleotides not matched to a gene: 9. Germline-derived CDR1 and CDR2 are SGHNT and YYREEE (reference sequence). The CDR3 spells CASATGTGSYNEQFF. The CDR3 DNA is TGTGCCAGCGCAACCGGGACAGGGTCTTACAATGAGCAGTTCTTC.

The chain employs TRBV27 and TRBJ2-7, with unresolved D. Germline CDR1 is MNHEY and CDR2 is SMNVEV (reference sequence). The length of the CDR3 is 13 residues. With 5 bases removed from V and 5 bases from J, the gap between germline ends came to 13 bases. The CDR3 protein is CASSLLRWDEQYF. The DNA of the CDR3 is TGTGCCAGCAGTCTCCTCAGATGGGACGAGCAGTACTTC.

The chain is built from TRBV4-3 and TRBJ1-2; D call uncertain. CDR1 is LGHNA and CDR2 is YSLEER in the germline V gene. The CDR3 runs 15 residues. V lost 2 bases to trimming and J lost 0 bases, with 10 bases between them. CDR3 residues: CASSQLRAPNYGYTF. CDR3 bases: TGCGCCAGCAGCCAACTCCGGGCACCTAACTATGGCTACACCTTC.

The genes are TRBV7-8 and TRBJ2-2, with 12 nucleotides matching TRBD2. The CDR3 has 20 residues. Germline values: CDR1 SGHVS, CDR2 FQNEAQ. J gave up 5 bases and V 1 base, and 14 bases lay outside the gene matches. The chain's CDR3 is CASSLVFLAGGPKSTGELFF. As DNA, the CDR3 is TGTGCCAGCAGCTTAGTTTTCCTAGCGGGGGGGCCTAAGTCAACCGGGGAGCTGTTTTTT.

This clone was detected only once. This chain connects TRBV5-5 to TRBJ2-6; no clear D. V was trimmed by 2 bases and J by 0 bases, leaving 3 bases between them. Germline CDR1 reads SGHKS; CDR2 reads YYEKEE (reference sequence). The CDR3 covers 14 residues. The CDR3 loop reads CASSFDSGANVLTF. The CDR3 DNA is TGTGCCAGCAGCTTCGACTCTGGGGCCAACGTCCTGACTTTC.

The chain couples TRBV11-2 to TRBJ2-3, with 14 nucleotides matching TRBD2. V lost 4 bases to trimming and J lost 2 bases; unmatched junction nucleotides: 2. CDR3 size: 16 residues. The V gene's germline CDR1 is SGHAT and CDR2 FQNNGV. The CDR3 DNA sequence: TGTGCCAGCAGCTCGGGACTAGCGGGGGACACAGATACGCAGTATTTT. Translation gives CASSSGLAGDTDTQYF.